The 3 T cell receptor beta chains listed next were all sequenced from one sample in a study of cytomegalovirus exposure and HLA in healthy donors. 13 Jbeta primers and 60 Vbeta primers were used for the PCR. Libraries were prepared by immunoSEQ multiplex PCR; TCRdb keeps only in-frame clonotypes and omits some of them. The table has 150,000 or so clones, less than 90% seen once; the top ten hold about 0.39%. The sample was PBMCs. These receptors all stem from a boy aged 2 to 10 in good health and CMV-seronegative.

The chain is built from TRBV6-1 and TRBJ2-3; TRBD2 matches 12 bases. The J segment lost 4 bases and the V segment lost 3 bases, leaving 5 bases of the junction unmatched. CDR1 and CDR2 from the germline V gene are MNHNS and SASEGT. CDR3 length: 16 residues. CDR3 sequence reads: CASSDVASGRADTQYF. Written as DNA, the CDR3 is TGTGCCAGCAGTGATGTGGCTAGCGGGAGGGCAGATACGCAGTATTTT.

The chain recombines TRBV11-2 with TRBJ1-3; a possible D gene is TRBD1 (5 bases). The V gene's germline CDR1 is SGHAT and CDR2 FQNNGV. V was pared by 0 bases and J by 0 bases, with 9 bases between. The CDR3 consists of 16 residues. The CDR3 bases are TGTGCCAGCAGCTTAGAGATAGGGGCCTCTGGAAACACCATATATTTT. Its protein is CASSLEIGASGNTIYF.

This chain links TRBV5-4 with TRBJ1-5, with TRBD1 matching over 8 bases. The CDR3 sequence is 15 residues long. Germline V lookup: CDR1 SGHNT, CDR2 YYREEE (reference sequence). V gave up 4 bases and J gave up 2 bases; unmatched junction bases: 5. CDR3 sequence: CASSPGQGGNQPQHF. For the CDR3, the DNA is TGTGCCAGCAGCCCCGGACAGGGTGGCAATCAGCCCCAGCATTTT.